This T cell receptor (beta chain) comes out of a study of graft-versus-host responses after intestinal transplantation. Study observations and caveats: Declining HvG levels early post-transplant were linked to peak circulating GvH clone levels.

Note on this clone: What it recognizes is unknown.

The V end was cut by 4 bases, the J end by 6 bases, with 19 bases between. The CDR3 totals 16 residues. Germline CDR1 and CDR2: SNHLY and FYNNEI. Repertoires were generated with immunoSEQ multiplex PCR, while TCRdb's copy carries only in-frame clones and drops some. The table lists roughly 120,000 clones, about nine tenths of them singletons. The specimen was unstimulated CD4+ T cells sorted from spleen or lymph node cells, collected before intestinal transplant. The V call is TRBV2, the J call TRBJ2-1; a weak D match, TRBD2 (6 bases). The receptor was derived from a human donor who received an intestinal transplant. The CDR3 bases are TGTGCCAGCAGTGGTGTTTCAGCTAGCGAAGGCAATGAGCAGTTCTTC. Its protein is CASSGVSASEGNEQFF.